Listed below are T cell receptor beta chains from one sample, sequenced in a study of shared clonotypes between healthy human individuals. The assay was immunoSEQ multiplex PCR, and TCRdb's table has in-frame clones only and misses some. Among about 92,000 clones listed, about 45% were seen once. The source material was PBMCs. The receptors were sampled from a woman between 35 and 50 years old in good health. Some clones in this sample may be carry-over from other donors' samples. Each CDR3 is given with its conserved first and last residue. Each record gives: clone size, J gene, V gene, D gene, CDR3 protein, CDR3 DNA. The D gene is left open where the match is weak. The size field is filled for only some rows; it gives once, few, many or a size class.

>NA|TRBJ2-2|TRBV9|NA
CASSVVAAGTGELFF
TGTGCCAGCAGCGTAGTCGCGGCAGGGACCGGGGAGCTGTTTTTT
>NA|TRBJ2-7|TRBV5-1|NA
CASSPPPATVPYEQYF
TGCGCCAGCAGCCCACCGCCAGCGACGGTCCCCTACGAGCAGTACTTC
>NA|TRBJ2-7|TRBV5-1|TRBD2
CASSLSGRGYEQYF
TGCGCCAGCAGCTTGTCCGGGAGGGGATACGAGCAGTACTTC
>NA|TRBJ2-7|TRBV29-1|TRBD2
CSVWTSGSGEQYF
TGCAGCGTTTGGACTAGCGGGAGTGGCGAGCAGTACTTC
>NA|TRBJ2-7|TRBV21-1|NA
CASSTTRGQGGVFEQYF
TGTGCCAGCAGCACAACCCGTGGACAGGGGGGAGTTTTTGAGCAGTACTTC
>NA|TRBJ2-1|TRBV2|NA
CASSEMLFYNEQFF
TGTGCCAGCAGTGAAATGCTATTCTACAATGAGCAGTTCTTC
>NA|TRBJ2-7|TRBV30|NA
CAWRKLGEQYF
TGTGCCTGGAGGAAGCTAGGCGAGCAGTACTTC
>NA|TRBJ2-3|TRBV29-1|TRBD2
CSVGGTSGRAEDTQYF
TGCAGCGTGGGGGGGACTAGCGGGAGGGCCGAAGATACGCAGTATTTT
>few|TRBJ1-4|TRBV2|TRBD1
CAIQGDRAEKLFF
TGTGCCATCCAGGGGGACAGGGCCGAGAAACTGTTTTTT
>NA|TRBJ2-1|TRBV7-8|TRBD2
CASSLGLAGSEQFF
TGTGCCAGCAGCTTAGGACTAGCGGGAAGCGAGCAGTTCTTC
>NA|TRBJ2-7|TRBV4-1|TRBD2
CASSQEGTSGSIEQYF
TGCGCCAGCAGCCAAGAAGGGACTAGCGGGAGTATCGAGCAGTACTTC
>many|TRBJ1-2|TRBV7-9|NA
CASSLAGSAYGYTF
TGTGCCAGCAGCTTAGCAGGGAGCGCCTATGGCTACACCTTC
>NA|TRBJ2-3|TRBV28|NA
CASSLARLGQYF
TGTGCCAGCAGTCTTGCTCGATTGGGGCAGTATTTT
>NA|TRBJ1-2|TRBV6-1|TRBD1
CASSSPGQGHYGYTF
TGTGCCAGCAGTTCCCCGGGACAGGGTCACTATGGCTACACCTTC
>NA|TRBJ2-2|TRBV4-1|TRBD2
CASSQEGTSGSPGELFF
TGCGCCAGCAGCCAAGAAGGGACTAGCGGGTCGCCCGGGGAGCTGTTTTTT
>NA|TRBJ2-1|TRBV28|TRBD2
CASSTGTTYSEQFF
TGTGCCAGCAGCACCGGGACTACCTACAGTGAGCAGTTCTTC
>NA|TRBJ1-5|TRBV4-1|TRBD1
CASSQVGQGGINQPQHF
TGCGCCAGCAGCCAAGTAGGACAGGGGGGGATCAATCAGCCCCAGCATTTT
>many|TRBJ2-1|TRBV11-2|NA
CASSLDLAGDEQFF
TGTGCCAGCAGCTTAGATCTGGCTGGCGATGAGCAGTTCTTC
>many|TRBJ1-2|TRBV19|TRBD1
CASSPRDRDGYTF
TGTGCCAGTAGCCCCCGGGACAGGGATGGCTACACCTTC
>many|TRBJ1-3|TRBV7-2|NA
CASSPDSSTGNTIYF
TGTGCCAGCAGCCCGGACAGCTCCACGGGAAACACCATATATTTT
>NA|TRBJ2-7|TRBV7-2|NA
CASSLARTPGYEQYF
TGTGCCAGCAGCTTAGCGCGGACTCCGGGCTACGAGCAGTACTTC
>NA|TRBJ2-1|TRBV5-6|NA
CASSFSRGYEQFF
TGTGCCAGCAGCTTTAGCCGGGGCTATGAGCAGTTCTTC
>NA|TRBJ1-1|TRBV28|NA
CASSSHRAHTEAFF
TGTGCCAGCAGTTCCCACAGGGCTCACACTGAAGCTTTCTTT
>NA|TRBJ2-3|TRBV7-2|NA
CASDPGTDTQYF
TGTGCCAGTGACCCGGGCACAGATACGCAGTATTTT
>many|TRBJ2-1|TRBV15|NA
CATSRDIGTLTDNEQFF
TGTGCCACCAGCAGAGATATTGGGACTCTGACGGACAATGAGCAGTTCTTC
>NA|TRBJ2-7|TRBV6-1|TRBD1
CASSSGTGIFEQYF
TGTGCCAGCAGCTCCGGGACAGGGATTTTCGAGCAGTACTTC
>few|TRBJ2-7|TRBV25-1|TRBD1
CASRGTGWEQYF
TGTGCCAGCAGAGGGACAGGGTGGGAGCAGTACTTC
>few|TRBJ1-2|TRBV28|NA
CASSPRRLYYGYTF
TGTGCCAGCAGTCCGCGCAGACTCTACTATGGCTACACCTTC
>many|TRBJ2-3|TRBV4-2|TRBD2
CASSQGLAGSLTDTQYF
TGTGCCAGCAGCCAAGGACTAGCGGGGAGCCTCACAGATACGCAGTATTTT
>many|TRBJ2-7|TRBV7-9|NA
CASSLRGGTEQYF
TGTGCCAGCAGCTTAAGGGGCGGGACCGAGCAGTACTTC
>many|TRBJ1-5|TRBV2|NA
CASRGNRASNQPQHF
TGTGCCAGCAGGGGGAACAGGGCAAGCAATCAGCCCCAGCATTTT
>NA|TRBJ2-7|TRBV28|NA
CASRESGTLQYEQYF
TGTGCCAGCAGGGAATCCGGGACTTTACAGTACGAGCAGTACTTC